The 8 T cell receptor beta chains reported below all come from one sample, sequenced in a study of T cell responses to AZD1222 COVID-19 vaccine. Measured with immunoSEQ multiplex PCR; TCRdb has only the in-frame clones, and not every one. The sample includes 200,000 or so clones, approximately 86% of them seen just once. Sequencing used peripheral blood, obtained on day 0 of AZD1222 vaccination. These receptors came from an adult in good health.

This clone was counted a few times. The V call is TRBV19, the J call TRBJ2-5; 7 bases line up with TRBD2. J was trimmed by 3 bases and V by 1 base; bases with no gene match: 8. The CDR3 runs to 16 residues. CDR1 is LNHDA and CDR2 is SQIVND in the germline V gene (reference sequence). The CDR3 is CASSIAGDYRKETQYF. The DNA for the CDR3 is TGTGCCAGTAGTATAGCGGGGGACTACCGAAAAGAGACCCAGTACTTC. Using reference TRBV19 and TRBJ2-5 for the parts outside the CDR3, the full variable domain is DGGITQSPKYLFRKEGQNVTLSCEQNLNHDAMYWYRQDPGQGLRLIYYSQIVNDFQKGDIAEGYSVSREKKESFPLTVTSAQKNPTAFYLCASSIAGDYRKETQYFGPGTRLLVL.

The chain links TRBV6-5 to TRBJ1-2; D gene uncertain. Trimming shortened V by 10 bases and J by 0 bases, and 9 bases separated the two germline ends. The CDR3 consists of 12 residues. The germline CDR1 and CDR2 sequences are MNHEY and SVGAGI. The DNA for the CDR3 is TGTGCCACCCAGGTAGCTAACTATGGCTACACCTTC. Its protein is CATQVANYGYTF.

The rearrangement joins TRBV9 to TRBJ2-2, with D unresolved. The germline V and J ends were trimmed by 4 bases and 3 bases, with 10 bases remaining between them. This CDR3 contains 14 residues. The germline V gene has CDR1 SGDLS and CDR2 YYNGEE. CDR3 in DNA: TGTGCCAGCAGCATCGGACCGGACACCGGGGAGCTGTTTTTT. Residues: CASSIGPDTGELFF.

V is TRBV11-1 and J is TRBJ2-7; 9 bases are shared with TRBD1. Germline-derived CDR1 and CDR2 are SGHAT and FQDESV (reference sequence). The CDR3 has 14 amino acids. V shed 4 bases, J shed 4 bases, and the junction held 5 bases outside the gene matches. The CDR3 DNA reads TGTGCCAGCAGCTCCTGGGACAGGGAGTACGAGCAGTACTTC. This gives the protein CASSSWDREYEQYF.

The gene calls are TRBV7-8 and TRBJ1-2; 12 bases map to TRBD1. With V trimmed by 5 bases and J by 8 bases, 9 bases remained unmatched. Per germline, CDR1 SGHVS and CDR2 FQNEAQ. The length of the CDR3 is 15 residues. CDR3 nucleotide sequence: TGTGCCAGCAGCCCAGGGGACAGGGGGCGCGGAGGCTACACCTTC. This gives the protein CASSPGDRGRGGYTF.

The chain combines TRBV5-4 with TRBJ1-3; D is unclear. Germline V gene lookup returns CDR1 SGHNT and CDR2 YYREEE (reference sequence). The CDR3 loop spans 14 amino acids. V was trimmed by 0 bases and J by 5 bases, leaving 9 bases between them. The CDR3 nucleotides read TGTGCCAGCAGCTTGGAGGGCCCCAGAAACACCATATATTTT. Translating gives CASSLEGPRNTIYF.

This sequence joins TRBV7-2 and TRBJ1-5, with D perhaps matching TRBD1 (6 bases). The CDR3 contains 16 residues. V dropped 2 bases and J dropped 1 base, with 12 bases sitting between them. From germline, CDR1 is SGHTA and CDR2 FQGNSA. The CDR3 DNA is TGTGCCAGCAGCTTAAGCAGGGGATTGAGCAATCAGCCCCAGCATTTT. The encoded protein is CASSLSRGLSNQPQHF.

This chain connects TRBV15 to TRBJ1-1; no clear D. The V and J ends lost 1 base and 0 bases respectively, with 12 bases between them. Germline V gene data show CDR1 as LNHNV and CDR2 as YYDKDF (reference sequence). The CDR3 consists of 16 residues. The CDR3 nucleotides read TGTGCCACCAGCAGAGGCACCTATGGGGTGAACACTGAAGCTTTCTTT. It encodes CATSRGTYGVNTEAFF.